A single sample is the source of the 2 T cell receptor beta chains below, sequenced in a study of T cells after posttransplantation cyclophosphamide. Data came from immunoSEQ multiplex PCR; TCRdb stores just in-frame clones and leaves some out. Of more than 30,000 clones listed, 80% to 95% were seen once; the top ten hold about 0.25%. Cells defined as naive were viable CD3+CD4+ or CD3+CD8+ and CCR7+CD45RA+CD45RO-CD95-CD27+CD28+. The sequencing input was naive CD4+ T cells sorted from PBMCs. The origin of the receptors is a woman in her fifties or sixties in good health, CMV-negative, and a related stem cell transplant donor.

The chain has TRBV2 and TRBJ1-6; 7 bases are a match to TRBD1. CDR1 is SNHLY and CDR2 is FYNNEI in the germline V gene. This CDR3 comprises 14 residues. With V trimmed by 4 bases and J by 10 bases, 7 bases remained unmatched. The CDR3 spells CASSGDSWSSPLHF. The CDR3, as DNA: TGTGCCAGCAGTGGGGACAGCTGGAGCTCACCCCTCCACTTT.

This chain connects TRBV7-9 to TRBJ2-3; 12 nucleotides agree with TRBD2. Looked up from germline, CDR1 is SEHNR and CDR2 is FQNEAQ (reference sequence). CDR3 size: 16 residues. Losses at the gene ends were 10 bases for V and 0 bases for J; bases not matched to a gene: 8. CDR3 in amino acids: CATPASGGVSTDTQYF. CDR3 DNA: TGTGCCACCCCGGCTAGCGGGGGGGTTAGCACAGATACGCAGTATTTT.